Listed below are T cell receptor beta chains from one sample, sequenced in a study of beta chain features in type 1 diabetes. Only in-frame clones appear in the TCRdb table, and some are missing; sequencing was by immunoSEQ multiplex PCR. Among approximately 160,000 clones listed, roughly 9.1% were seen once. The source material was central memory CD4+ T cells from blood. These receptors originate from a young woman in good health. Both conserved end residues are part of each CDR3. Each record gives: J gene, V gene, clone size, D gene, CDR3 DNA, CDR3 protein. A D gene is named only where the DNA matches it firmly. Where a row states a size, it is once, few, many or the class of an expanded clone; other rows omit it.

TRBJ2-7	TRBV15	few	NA	TGTGCCACCAGCAGAGATAGAGACAGCTCCTACGAGCAGTACTTC	CATSRDRDSSYEQYF
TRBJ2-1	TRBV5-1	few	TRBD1	TGCGCCAGCAGCGCCGGGACAGGGGCCCCTGATGAGCAGTTCTTC	CASSAGTGAPDEQFF
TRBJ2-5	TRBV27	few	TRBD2	TGTGCCAGCAGTTTATCTAGCGGGAGAGAGACCCAGTACTTC	CASSLSSGRETQYF
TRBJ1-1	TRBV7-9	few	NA	TGTGCCAGCAGCTTAGGCACAGTGGACACTGAAGCTTTCTTT	CASSLGTVDTEAFF
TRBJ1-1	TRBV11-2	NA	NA	TGTGCCAGCAGCCAGGGATCTGACACTGAAGCTTTCTTT	CASSQGSDTEAFF
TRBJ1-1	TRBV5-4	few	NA	TGTGCCAGCAGCAGCAAACAGGGGAACACTGAAGCTTTCTTT	CASSSKQGNTEAFF
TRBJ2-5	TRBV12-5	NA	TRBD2	TGTGCTAGTGGTGCACAGCGGGAGGGCCAAGAGACCCAGTACTTC	CASGAQREGQETQYF
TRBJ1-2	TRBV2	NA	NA	TGTGCCAGTACTTCCCAGGGAATTGGCTACACCTTC	CASTSQGIGYTF
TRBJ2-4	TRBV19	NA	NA	TGTGCCAGTAGTACGTTGCAGGCCCTCAACATTCAGTACTTC	CASSTLQALNIQYF
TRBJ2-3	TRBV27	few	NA	TGTGCCAGCAGTTTTACGGGGTCTAGCACAGATACGCAGTATTTT	CASSFTGSSTDTQYF
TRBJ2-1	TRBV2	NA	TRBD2	TGTGCCAGCAGTTCGCTAGCGGGAGTAATAGATGAGCAGTTCTTC	CASSSLAGVIDEQFF
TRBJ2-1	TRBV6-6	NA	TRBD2	TGTGCCAGCAGTAAAGCCGGGACTAGCTCTCGTGAGCAGTTCTTC	CASSKAGTSSREQFF
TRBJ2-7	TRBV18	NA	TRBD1	TGTGCCAGCTCAATGGACAGGGCTACCTACGAGCAGTACTTC	CASSMDRATYEQYF
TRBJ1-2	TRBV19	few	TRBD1	TGTGCCAGTAGTATTCGACGGACAGGGAGGGCGGAGGGCTACACCTTC	CASSIRRTGRAEGYTF
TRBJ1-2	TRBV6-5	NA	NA	TGTGCCACCCGCGGGGGCAGCTATGGCTACACCTTC	CATRGGSYGYTF
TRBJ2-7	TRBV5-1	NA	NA	TGCGCCAGCAGGCTAAACTACGAGCAGTACTTC	CASRLNYEQYF
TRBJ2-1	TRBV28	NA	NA	TGTGCCAGCAGTCTGCCGGGGATGGACTTGTACAATGAGCAGTTCTTC	CASSLPGMDLYNEQFF
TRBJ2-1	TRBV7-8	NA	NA	TGTGCCAGCAGCCCCCAAAGGGGGAGTAATGAGCAGTTCTTC	CASSPQRGSNEQFF
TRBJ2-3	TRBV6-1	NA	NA	TGTGCCAGCCGGCCCCGGGGGTTGAGCACAGATACGCAGTATTTT	CASRPRGLSTDTQYF
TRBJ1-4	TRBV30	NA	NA	TGTGCCTGGAGTGTAAGGTTAGGCTCGGGAAAACTGTTTTTT	CAWSVRLGSGKLFF
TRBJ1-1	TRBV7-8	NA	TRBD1	TGTGCCAGCAGCTCGGACAGGGGAGCTTTCTTT	CASSSDRGAFF
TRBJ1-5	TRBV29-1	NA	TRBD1	TGCAGCGCAGGCGGGACAGGGATCAATCAGCCCCAGCATTTT	CSAGGTGINQPQHF
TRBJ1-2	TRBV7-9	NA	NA	TGTGCCAGCAGCTTAGGCGGTTGGAAAGATGGCTACACCTTC	CASSLGGWKDGYTF
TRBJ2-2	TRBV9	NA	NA	TGTGCCAGCAGCGCGTATACCGGGGAGCTGTTTTTT	CASSAYTGELFF
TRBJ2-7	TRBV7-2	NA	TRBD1	TGTGCCAGCAGCAAGGACAGGGAATACGAGCAGTACTTC	CASSKDREYEQYF